This T cell receptor beta chain appears in the sequencing data of a study of T cells in Graves' hyperthyroidism and ophthalmopathy. Study overall: The blood sample was taken at first diagnosis, before treatment began.

The TCR beta CDR3 regions underwent amplification using RNA transcripts as the source. The HTBI primer set drove a first-round RT-PCR of the TCR CDR3. MiXCR was run by TCRdb on the multiplex PCR reads, yielding one entry per CDR3 protein. The sample holds about 480,000 distinct CDR3 sequences, approximately 14% seen once. In this sample, this clonotype turned up many times. V lost 0 bases and J 7 bases, leaving 16 bases between the germline ends. Per the germline V gene, CDR1 is SGHAT and CDR2 is FQNNGV. This CDR3 has 17 amino acids. This receptor was identified in a woman in her late teens or twenties with Graves' hyperthyroidism. The sample was blood. This chain links TRBV11-2 with TRBJ1-6; D ambiguous. The CDR3 coding sequence is TGTGCCAGCAGCTTAGATGGTGCCCCTCCGGGAAATTCACCCCTCCACTTT. Its protein is CASSLDGAPPGNSPLHF.